The 23 T cell receptor beta chains in this list originate from one sample, sequenced in a study of vaccination effects on CD4 cells after COVID-19. With the ViraFEST assay, the study expanded antigen-specific CD4+ T cells using viral peptide pools, then sequenced them. On roughly day 10 of culture, CD4+ T cells were separated out. Nucleocapsid antibodies stayed negative before and after vaccination, showing no earlier SARS-CoV-2 infection. No antigen has been assigned to these receptors. The table came from immunoSEQ multiplex PCR; TCRdb's copy has only in-frame clones and leaves some out. The sample has about 73,000 clones; roughly 74% are singletons. Sequenced here: CD4+ T cells from PBMCs cultured with HCoV-NL63 spike peptides, sampled before COVID-19 vaccination. Source of these receptors: a human donor who received a COVID-19 vaccine.

The chain carries TRBV6-1 and TRBJ2-7; D is unresolved. CDR3 length: 11 residues. Trimming removed 2 bases from V and 2 bases from J, with 1 base in between. The V gene's germline CDR1 is MNHNS and CDR2 SASEGT. For the CDR3, the DNA is TGTGCCAGCAGTGAAACCTACGAGCAGTACGTC. Translated, it gives CASSETYEQYV.

This clone was counted only a few times. The chain links TRBV7-8 to TRBJ1-3; D not resolved. Germline CDR1 is SGHVS and CDR2 is FQNEAQ. This CDR3 contains 18 residues. Trimming removed 1 base from V and 7 bases from J, with 23 bases in between. The CDR3 loop is CASSLEMVGLSLRNTIYF. The DNA of the CDR3 is TGTGCCAGCAGCTTAGAGATGGTCGGCCTAAGTCTACGGAACACCATATATTTT.

The chain has TRBV4-1 and TRBJ1-3; D gene ambiguous. The CDR3 consists of 17 residues. The germline V gene encodes CDR1 MGHRA and CDR2 YSYEKL. The V and J ends lost 1 base and 6 bases respectively, with 19 bases between them. CDR3 sequence (DNA): TGCGCCAGCAGCCAAGGGGCCTCTCGAGGGCTGGTAAACACCATATATTTT. As protein: CASSQGASRGLVNTIYF.

The gene calls are TRBV11-2 and TRBJ1-3; D is ambiguous. The CDR3 runs to 16 residues. Germline V gives CDR1 SGHAT, CDR2 FQNNGV. Trimming pared 1 base from V and 0 bases from J, leaving 10 bases between. In nucleotides, the CDR3 is TGTGCCAGCAGCTTAGTGCCCAGGATCTCTGGAAACACCATATATTTT. It yields the protein CASSLVPRISGNTIYF. Based on the CDR3 plus reference TRBV11-2 and TRBJ1-3, the full variable domain is EAGVAQSPRYKIIEKRQSVAFWCNPISGHATLYWYQQILGQGPKLLIQFQNNGVVDDSQLPKDRFSAERLKGVDSTLKIQPAKLEDSAVYLCASSLVPRISGNTIYFGEGSWLTVV.

The chain has TRBV19 and TRBJ2-1, with D perhaps matching TRBD1 (5 bases). Per the germline V gene, CDR1 is LNHDA and CDR2 is SQIVND (reference sequence). The CDR3 contains 14 residues. Trimming stripped 7 bases from V and 2 bases from J, with 12 bases between. The CDR3 protein is CASTLRAAYNEQFF. CDR3 DNA: TGTGCCAGTACCCTCAGGGCGGCCTACAATGAGCAGTTCTTC.

The V gene is TRBV7-3, the J gene TRBJ2-5, with 9 bases matching TRBD2. This CDR3 contains 16 residues. The V gene end was trimmed by 3 bases and the J gene end by 2 bases; junction bases not matched to a gene: 7. Germline assignment: CDR1 SGHTA and CDR2 FQGTGA. The CDR3, as DNA: TGTGCCAGCAGCTTTTACGGGACTAGCAAACAAGAGACCCAGTACTTC. It codes for CASSFYGTSKQETQYF.

The chain couples TRBV3-1 (or the pseudogene TRBV3-2) to TRBJ1-4; D unclear. The CDR3 has 16 amino acids. Trimming shortened V by 1 base and J by 3 bases, and 12 bases separated the two germline ends. Germline CDR1 reads LGHDT; CDR2 reads YNNKEL (reference sequence). The CDR3 region has the DNA TGTGCCAGCAGCCAAGGATCGGGATACTCTAATGAAAAACTGTTTTTT. As protein: CASSQGSGYSNEKLFF.

The V call is TRBV6-5, the J call TRBJ2-6; D remains unclear. V shed 4 bases and J shed 0 bases, with 7 bases lying between them. From germline, CDR1 is MNHEY and CDR2 SVGAGI. This CDR3 is built from 15 residues. CDR3 amino acids: CASSFAFSGANVLTF. CDR3 DNA sequence: TGTGCCAGCAGTTTCGCTTTCTCTGGGGCCAACGTCCTGACTTTC.

The chain carries TRBV6-5 and TRBJ1-5, with TRBD1 identical over 10 bases. The germline V gene has CDR1 MNHEY and CDR2 SVGAGI. The CDR3 runs 15 residues. Unmatched junction bases numbered 4, after V lost 7 bases and J lost 1 base. The CDR3 loop reads CASTLDRGSNQPQHF. CDR3 nucleotides: TGTGCCAGCACCCTGGACAGGGGGAGCAATCAGCCCCAGCATTTT.

The rearrangement links TRBV7-8 to TRBJ2-3; D may be TRBD1 (6 bases). The germline V and J ends were trimmed by 3 bases and 6 bases, with 10 bases remaining between them. The CDR3 has 13 residues. Germline lookup yields CDR1 SGHVS and CDR2 FQNEAQ. Here the CDR3 reads CASSFIGGDTQYF. The CDR3 DNA reads as TGTGCCAGCAGCTTTATAGGGGGTGATACGCAGTATTTT.

This clone was counted only a few times. V is TRBV5-1 and J is TRBJ1-2; D gene unclear. V was clipped by 0 bases and J by 2 bases, with 8 bases between them. Germline CDR1 is SGHRS and CDR2 is YFSETQ. The CDR3 runs to 14 residues. The CDR3: CASSLAQMNYGYTF. For the CDR3, the DNA is TGCGCCAGCAGCTTGGCCCAGATGAACTATGGCTACACCTTC.

The rearrangement joins TRBV9 to TRBJ1-3, with unresolved D. Germline values: CDR1 SGDLS, CDR2 YYNGEE. This CDR3 is 16 amino acids long. Trimming shortened V by 0 bases and J by 0 bases, and 10 bases separated the two germline ends. CDR3 residues: CASSVDGNPSGNTIYF. CDR3 nucleotides: TGTGCCAGCAGCGTAGACGGGAACCCCTCTGGAAACACCATATATTTT.

This rearrangement joins TRBV5-1 to TRBJ1-5; D unclear. Germline lookup yields CDR1 SGHRS and CDR2 YFSETQ. The CDR3 sequence is 15 residues long. The V and J ends lost 0 bases and 1 base respectively, with 8 bases between them. CDR3 sequence (DNA): TGCGCCAGCAGCTTGGCTGGTTACAGCAATCAGCCCCAGCATTTT. Amino acids: CASSLAGYSNQPQHF.

The DNA for the CDR3 is TGTGCCAGCAGCTCACAGGGTGGGAACACTGAAGCTTTCTTT. Its translation is CASSSQGGNTEAFF. The rearrangement joins TRBV6-5 to TRBJ1-1, with D tentatively TRBD1 (6 bases). V was shortened by 6 bases and J by 1 base, with 12 bases between the two germline ends. The germline gives CDR1 MNHEY, CDR2 SVGAGI. The CDR3 consists of 14 residues.

This clone appeared many times. The rearrangement uses TRBV29-1 and TRBJ1-2, with D unclear. The ends were cut back, 0 bases at V and 5 bases at J, with 1 base in the middle. Germline values: CDR1 SQVTM, CDR2 ANQGSEA. The CDR3 is 10 residues long. The CDR3 DNA follows: TGCAGCGTTGAAGATTATGGCTACACCTTC. It specifies CSVEDYGYTF. Drawing the rest from reference TRBV29-1 and TRBJ1-2, the complete variable domain is SAVISQKPSRDICQRGTSLTIQCQVDSQVTMMFWYRQQPGQSLTLIATANQGSEATYESGFVIDKFPISRPNLTFSTLTVSNMSPEDSSIYLCSVEDYGYTFGSGTRLTVV.

The chain combines TRBV5-1 with TRBJ2-5; a possible D gene is TRBD1 (6 bases). V dropped 3 bases and J dropped 0 bases, with 9 bases sitting between them. Germline assignment: CDR1 SGHRS and CDR2 YFSETQ. The CDR3 is 14 residues long. The CDR3 DNA follows: TGCGCCAGCAGCTCGACAGGAAACCAAGAGACCCAGTACTTC. This translates into CASSSTGNQETQYF. Combining the CDR3 with reference TRBV5-1 and TRBJ2-5 gives the whole variable domain KAGVTQTPRYLIKTRGQQVTLSCSPISGHRSVSWYQQTPGQGLQFLFEYFSETQRNKGNFPGRFSGRQFSNSRSEMNVSTLELGDSALYLCASSSTGNQETQYFGPGTRLLVL.

The chain links TRBV5-5 to TRBJ1-1, with a tentative D call TRBD1 (5 bases). V was trimmed by 7 bases and J by 0 bases, leaving 13 bases between them. CDR1 is SGHKS and CDR2 is YYEKEE in the germline V gene (reference sequence). The length of the CDR3 is 14 residues. CDR3 coding DNA: TGTGCCAGCGCGGGGCCAGCCTTGAACACTGAAGCTTTCTTT. Translating gives CASAGPALNTEAFF.

This chain uses TRBV27 with TRBJ2-7; TRBD1 is a possible D gene (5 bases). Trimming left V 8 bases short and J 4 bases short, with 24 bases between. The CDR3 consists of 16 residues. The germline V gene encodes CDR1 MNHEY and CDR2 SMNVEV (reference sequence). The CDR3 nucleotides are TGTGCCAGCTCTCCCCAAGGGGCCGTGGGGCCTTACGAGCAGTACGTC. Its translation is CASSPQGAVGPYEQYV.

The chain employs TRBV7-2 and TRBJ1-5; 7 nucleotides agree with TRBD1. CDR3 size: 14 residues. CDR1 and CDR2 from the germline V gene are SGHTA and FQGNSA. Trimming at V came to 5 bases and at J to 6 bases, leaving 7 bases not matched to a gene. CDR3 DNA sequence: TGTGCCAGCAGCCGTCAGGGGGATCGTCAGCCCCAGCATTTT. Translating gives CASSRQGDRQPQHF.

The chain joins TRBV7-9 to TRBJ1-2; D unresolved. The CDR3 runs 14 residues. V lost 2 bases, J lost 6 bases, and 13 bases lay in between. Germline CDR1 SEHNR, CDR2 FQNEAQ (reference sequence). This chain's CDR3 is CASSLRGNGDGYTF. DNA for the CDR3: TGTGCCAGCAGCTTACGAGGGAATGGCGATGGCTACACCTTC.

The sample holds one count of this clone. The chain carries TRBV5-1 and TRBJ2-3; 11 nucleotides agree with TRBD2. The CDR3 contains 17 residues. Looked up from germline, CDR1 is SGHRS and CDR2 is YFSETQ. V was pared by 1 base and J by 3 bases, with 7 bases of the junction left unmatched. CDR3 sequence reads: CASSLTLAGGRTDTQYF. CDR3 in DNA: TGCGCCAGCAGCTTGACCCTAGCGGGGGGCCGGACAGATACGCAGTATTTT.

The V call is TRBV6-5, the J call TRBJ2-7; 10 bases fit TRBD2. Germline V CDR1 and CDR2: MNHEY, SVGAGI. With 6 bases clipped from V and 3 bases from J, the junction kept 5 bases outside the gene matches. The CDR3 runs 14 residues. Written as DNA, the CDR3 is TGTGCCAGCAGACCTAGCGGGGGTATCTACGAGCAGTACGTC. As protein: CASRPSGGIYEQYV.

CDR3 sequence: CASSVQGYSNQPQHF. In DNA, the CDR3 is TGTGCCAGCAGTGTTCAGGGATATAGCAATCAGCCCCAGCATTTT. This chain connects TRBV2 to TRBJ1-5; tentative D call: TRBD1 (5 bases). The germline V and J ends were trimmed by 4 bases and 0 bases, with 10 bases remaining between them. This CDR3 is built from 15 residues. The V gene's germline CDR1 is SNHLY and CDR2 FYNNEI.